Listed here is a single TCR beta chain. V lost 5 bases, J lost 2 bases, and 0 bases stayed unmatched. CDR1 is SGHNT, CDR2 YENEEA, per germline. CDR3 length: 13 amino acids. The study ran its PCR with 60 Vbeta and 13 Jbeta primers. Libraries were prepared by immunoSEQ multiplex PCR; TCRdb keeps only in-frame clonotypes and omits some of them. This table has about 100,000 clones, less than 80% appearing once. The data derive from a study of cytomegalovirus exposure and HLA in healthy donors. This rearrangement joins TRBV11-3 to TRBJ2-1; TRBD2 agrees at 7 bases. This receptor was obtained from a man in his thirties or forties in good health and CMV-seronegative. Sequenced: PBMCs. In nucleotides, the CDR3 is TGTGCCAGCAGCGGGAGGGCCTACAATGAGCAGTTCTTC. This sequence encodes CASSGRAYNEQFF.